The next 24 T cell receptor beta chains were all read from a single sample in a study of human T cells and chemical hapten exposure. Time point specified: patch test 3, about 24 weeks after DPC sensitization. Treatment indicated: therapeutic diphenylcyclopropenone sensitization with weekly scalp DPC. MiXCR was run by TCRdb on the RACE reads, yielding one entry per CDR3 protein. The data contain 82,000 or so distinct CDR3 sequences, under 15% of them singletons. The sample consisted of whole blood, taken in connection with sensitization to the hapten diphenylcyclopropenone (DPC). The source is a woman aged 50 to 60 with alopecia areata. Some clones in this sample may be carry-over from other donors' samples.

This rearrangement joins TRBV5-1 to TRBJ1-1; D gene unclear. This CDR3 is built from 12 residues. Germline V CDR1 and CDR2: SGHRS, YFSETQ. Trimming cost V 7 bases and J 0 bases, with 7 bases left between them. CDR3 sequence reads: CASGELNTEAFF. CDR3 in DNA: TGCGCCAGCGGAGAGTTGAACACTGAAGCTTTCTTT.

The CDR3 here is CASSSTSGISEQFF. The CDR3, as DNA: TGTGCCAGCAGCAGTACTAGCGGGATATCTGAGCAGTTCTTC. The chain carries TRBV7-9 and TRBJ2-1; TRBD2 matches at 10 bases. CDR3 length: 14 residues. V was pared by 5 bases and J by 9 bases, with 7 bases of the junction left unmatched. CDR1 is SEHNR and CDR2 is FQNEAQ in the germline V gene (reference sequence).

In this sample, this clonotype turned up a few times. The rearrangement links TRBV29-1 to TRBJ1-1; 7 bases line up with TRBD1. The CDR3 contains 12 residues. Looked up from germline, CDR1 is SQVTM and CDR2 is ANQGSEA. V trimming: 4 bases; J trimming: 3 bases; junction bases outside the gene matches: 2. CDR3 protein: CSVGTGDTEAFF. The CDR3 DNA reads as TGCAGCGTTGGAACAGGGGACACTGAAGCTTTCTTT.

CDR3 sequence (DNA): TGTGCCAGCAGCCAAGGGACAGATAATCAGCCCCAGCATTTT. This translates into CASSQGTDNQPQHF. This chain connects TRBV3-1 to TRBJ1-5, with TRBD1 as a possible D gene (6 bases). Germline assignment: CDR1 LGHDT and CDR2 YNNKEL (reference sequence). V lost 1 base, J lost 4 bases, and 8 bases lay in between. The CDR3 runs 14 residues.

As for this clonotype: It may be a read error: a sequence one base away is much more abundant. The gene calls are TRBV11-2 and TRBJ2-1; 11 positions agree with TRBD2. CDR1 is SGHAT and CDR2 is FQNNGV in the germline V gene. The CDR3 spans 15 residues. With V trimmed by 0 bases and J by 8 bases, 3 bases remained unmatched. CDR3 sequence (DNA): TGTGCCAGCAGCTTAGATAGCGGGAGGGTCGATGAGCAGTTCTTC. This translates into CASSLDSGRVDEQFF.

In this sample, this clonotype turned up many times. V and J are TRBV7-9 and TRBJ2-5; the match to TRBD2 covers 10 bases. J gave up 9 bases and V 5 bases, and 12 bases lay outside the gene matches. CDR3 length equals 15 residues. CDR1 is SEHNR, CDR2 FQNEAQ, per germline (reference sequence). CDR3 sequence reads: CASSPPGLAHTAQYF. Here the CDR3 DNA reads TGTGCCAGCAGCCCCCCGGGACTAGCGCACACGGCCCAGTACTTC. The complete variable domain, with remaining parts taken from reference TRBV7-9 and TRBJ2-5, reads DTGVSQNPRHKITKRGQNVTFRCDPISEHNRLYWYRQTLGQGPEFLTYFQNEAQLEKSRLLSDRFSAERPKGSFSTLEIQRTEQGDSAMYLCASSPPGLAHTAQYFGPGTRLLVL.

This clonotype was seen a few times. The chain recombines TRBV7-9 with TRBJ2-4; D not resolved. With 3 bases removed from V and 9 bases from J, the gap between germline ends came to 9 bases. This CDR3 comprises 12 residues. The germline V gene has CDR1 SEHNR and CDR2 FQNEAQ (reference sequence). The CDR3 loop reads CASSLGLGIQYF. The CDR3 DNA reads as TGTGCCAGCAGCTTGGGCCTCGGCATTCAGTACTTC.

The J gene is TRBJ2-7, the V gene TRBV29-1; D perhaps matches TRBD2 (5 bases). Per the germline V gene, CDR1 is SQVTM and CDR2 is ANQGSEA. Trimming pared 0 bases from V and 0 bases from J, leaving 15 bases between. The CDR3 length is 16 residues. CDR3 sequence: CSVEDRGKASSYEQYF. In nucleotides, the CDR3 is TGCAGCGTTGAAGATCGAGGGAAGGCTAGCTCCTACGAGCAGTACTTC.

The rearrangement links TRBV7-2 to TRBJ1-1; TRBD1 aligns across 8 bases. Germline trimming cut 5 bases from V and 5 bases from J; bases unmatched to any gene: 10. The CDR3 has 15 residues. CDR1 is SGHTA and CDR2 is FQGNSA in the germline V gene. Here the CDR3 reads CASSPSRQGRTEAFF. CDR3 in DNA: TGTGCCAGCAGCCCATCTAGACAGGGGCGGACTGAAGCTTTCTTT. The complete variable domain, with remaining parts taken from reference TRBV7-2 and TRBJ1-1, reads GAGVSQSPSNKVTEKGKDVELRCDPISGHTALYWYRQSLGQGLEFLIYFQGNSAPDKSGLPSDRFSAERTGGSVSTLTIQRTQQEDSAVYLCASSPSRQGRTEAFFGQGTRLTVV.

This clonotype was detected ten times or more. The chain employs TRBV18 and TRBJ2-2, with D tentatively TRBD1 (7 bases). Germline V CDR1 and CDR2: KGHSH, LQKENI. V was shortened by 3 bases and J by 5 bases, with 19 bases between the two germline ends. The CDR3 is made up of 17 amino acids. CDR3 in amino acids: CASSPRTGSAGTGELFF. The CDR3 DNA reads TGTGCCAGCTCACCGAGGACAGGATCGGCGGGAACCGGGGAGCTGTTTTTT.

The chain links TRBV20-1 to TRBJ2-3, with D unresolved. CDR1 is DFQATT, CDR2 SNEGSKA, per germline (reference sequence). V was clipped by 6 bases and J by 8 bases, with 21 bases between them. The CDR3 is 14 amino acids. The CDR3, as DNA: TGCAGTGCCGTACTACCGCCGAGCCAGATTACGCAGTATTTT. Translated: CSAVLPPSQITQYF.

This clonotype was seen more than once but under ten times. The gene calls are TRBV30 and TRBJ2-3; the match to TRBD2 covers 7 bases. V lost 3 bases, J lost 1 base, and 28 bases stayed unmatched. The germline V gene has CDR1 GTSNPN and CDR2 SVGIG (reference sequence). This CDR3 has 22 amino acids. CDR3 region: CAWRVREIVSREYLSGTDTQYF. The CDR3 DNA sequence: TGTGCCTGGAGGGTCAGGGAGATCGTTTCGCGGGAGTATCTGTCCGGCACAGATACGCAGTATTTT.

There are a few counts of this clonotype. The rearrangement links TRBV14 to TRBJ2-2, with D possibly being TRBD2 (6 bases). Trimming stripped 1 base from V and 4 bases from J, with 10 bases between. Germline CDR1 and CDR2: SGHDN and FVKESK. The CDR3 covers 15 residues. This CDR3 is CASSQVLGGTGELFF. The CDR3 nucleotides are TGTGCCAGCAGCCAAGTTCTCGGGGGCACCGGGGAGCTGTTTTTT.

This clonotype was counted at least ten times. The V call is TRBV10-3, the J call TRBJ2-1, with 9 bases identical to TRBD2. The CDR3 has 17 residues. CDR1 is ENHRY, CDR2 SYGVKD, per germline. After removal of 3 bases from V and 3 bases from J, the junction contained 9 bases not matched to a gene. CDR3 in amino acids: CAISDSRTSANYNEQFF. In DNA form, the CDR3 reads TGTGCCATCAGTGATAGTAGGACTAGCGCAAACTACAATGAGCAGTTCTTC.

V usage is TRBV9 and J usage is TRBJ1-1; D may be TRBD1 (5 bases). Germline V gene sequence: CDR1 SGDLS, CDR2 YYNGEE. There are 13 residues in the CDR3. The V gene lost 5 bases and the J gene lost 0 bases, with 8 bases spanning the gap. The CDR3 DNA sequence: TGTGCCAGCAGGAGGGGAGTGAACACTGAAGCTTTCTTT. The encoded protein is CASRRGVNTEAFF.

CDR3 nucleotides: TGTGCCAGCAGCTTAGCAAGTGGACAGAACACCGGGGAGCTGTTTTTT. Its protein is CASSLASGQNTGELFF. The V and J genes are TRBV7-6 and TRBJ2-2; tentative D call: TRBD1 (5 bases). This CDR3 spans 16 amino acids. From germline, CDR1 is SGHVS and CDR2 FNYEAQ. V was trimmed by 0 bases and J by 1 base, leaving 9 bases between them.

This clonotype was detected a few times. The gene calls are TRBV19 and TRBJ2-2; 9 bases fit TRBD2. Germline V gene data show CDR1 as LNHDA and CDR2 as SQIVND (reference sequence). The CDR3 runs to 17 residues. With V trimmed by 5 bases and J by 3 bases, 10 bases remained unmatched. The CDR3 DNA reads TGTGCCAGTAGTGGGTCTGGCCTAGCGGGGCACACCGGGGAGCTGTTTTTT. This sequence encodes CASSGSGLAGHTGELFF.

The chain joins TRBV27 to TRBJ2-6; the D is unclear. The CDR3 runs to 19 residues. Germline V gene lookup returns CDR1 MNHEY and CDR2 SMNVEV (reference sequence). The V end lost 1 base, the J end lost 0 bases, and 16 bases lay between the germline ends. DNA for the CDR3: TGTGCCAGCAGTTTATTCTTCCCGGTTAGGGCCTCTGGGGCCAACGTCCTGACTTTC. Translation: CASSLFFPVRASGANVLTF. The variable domain in full, completed from reference TRBV27 and TRBJ2-6, reads EAQVTQNPRYLITVTGKKLTVTCSQNMNHEYMSWYRQDPGLGLRQIYYSMNVEVTDKGDVPEGYKVSRKEKRNFPLILESPSPNQTSLYFCASSLFFPVRASGANVLTFGAGSRLTVL.

This chain links TRBV3-1 with TRBJ1-6; D is ambiguous. In germline, CDR1 is LGHDT, CDR2 YNNKEL (reference sequence). The CDR3 sequence is 15 residues long. Deletions cut 1 base from V and 10 bases from J, with 14 bases between. In DNA, the CDR3 is TGTGCCAGCAGCCAAGGCGCCAAGGGTGGCTCACCCCTCCACTTT. It codes for CASSQGAKGGSPLHF.

This clonotype was counted at least ten times. V is TRBV7-8 and J is TRBJ1-1; no definite D call. Trimming shortened V by 1 base and J by 0 bases, and 18 bases separated the two germline ends. CDR1 is SGHVS, CDR2 FQNEAQ, per germline. The CDR3 loop spans 18 amino acids. The CDR3 nucleotides are TGTGCCAGCAGCTTAGTGTCGGAAACCTCCCCCATGAACACTGAAGCTTTCTTT. This translates into CASSLVSETSPMNTEAFF.

This rearrangement joins TRBV7-9 to TRBJ2-5, with unresolved D. Germline CDR1 SEHNR, CDR2 FQNEAQ (reference sequence). V was clipped by 2 bases and J by 8 bases, with 6 bases between them. There are 11 residues in the CDR3. CDR3 sequence: CASSLTGTQYF. DNA of the CDR3: TGTGCCAGCAGCTTAACCGGAACCCAGTACTTC.

This clonotype was counted between two and nine times. V gene TRBV11-3 combines with J gene TRBJ2-4; 10 bases map to TRBD2. From germline, CDR1 is SGHNT and CDR2 YENEEA. Trimming took 5 bases from V and 3 from J; bases not matched to a gene: 13. CDR3 length equals 18 residues. The CDR3 DNA reads as TGTGCCAGCAGCCTCACGGTCGGGCTAGCGGGAGACAAAAACATTCAGTACTTC. Its translation is CASSLTVGLAGDKNIQYF.

The rearrangement links TRBV20-1 to TRBJ1-5; D not resolved. The V gene lost 3 bases and the J gene lost 5 bases, with 11 bases spanning the gap. The CDR3 totals 13 residues. Germline CDR1 is DFQATT and CDR2 is SNEGSKA (reference sequence). CDR3 nucleotide sequence: TGCAGTGCTAGCTTGCCGGGGTATCAGCCCCAGCATTTT. Residues: CSASLPGYQPQHF.

This clonotype occurred many times. V gene TRBV29-1 combines with J gene TRBJ2-2; tentatively, D is TRBD2 (6 bases). V lost 7 bases to trimming and J lost 3 bases, with 9 bases between them. The germline V gene has CDR1 SQVTM and CDR2 ANQGSEA. CDR3 length: 12 amino acids. The DNA of the CDR3 is TGCAGCGGGAGGGCCGACACCGGGGAGCTGTTTTTT. It encodes CSGRADTGELFF.